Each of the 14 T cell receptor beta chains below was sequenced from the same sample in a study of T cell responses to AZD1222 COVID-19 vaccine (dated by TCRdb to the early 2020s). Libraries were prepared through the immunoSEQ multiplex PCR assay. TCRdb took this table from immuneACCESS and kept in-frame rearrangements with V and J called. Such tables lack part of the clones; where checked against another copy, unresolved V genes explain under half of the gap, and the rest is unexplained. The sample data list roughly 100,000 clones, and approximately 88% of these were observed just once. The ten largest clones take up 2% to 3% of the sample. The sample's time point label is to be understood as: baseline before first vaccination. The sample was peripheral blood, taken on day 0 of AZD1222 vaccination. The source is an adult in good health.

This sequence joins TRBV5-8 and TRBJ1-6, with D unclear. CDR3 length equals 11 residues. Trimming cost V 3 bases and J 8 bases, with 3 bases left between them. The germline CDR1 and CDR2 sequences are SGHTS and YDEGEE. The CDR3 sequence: CASSSHSPLHF. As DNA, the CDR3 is TGTGCCAGCAGCTCTCATTCACCCCTCCACTTT.

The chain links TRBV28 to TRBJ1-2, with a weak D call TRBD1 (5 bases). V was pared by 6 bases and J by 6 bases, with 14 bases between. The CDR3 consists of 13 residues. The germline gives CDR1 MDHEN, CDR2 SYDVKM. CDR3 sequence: CASSYIDSNGYTF. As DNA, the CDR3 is TGTGCCAGCAGCTACATAGACAGTAATGGCTACACCTTC.

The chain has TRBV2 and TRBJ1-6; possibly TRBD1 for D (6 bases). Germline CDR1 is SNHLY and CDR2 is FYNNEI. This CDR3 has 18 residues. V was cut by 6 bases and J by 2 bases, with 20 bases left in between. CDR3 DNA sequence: TGTGCCAGCAGACCAGGGGCGGCTCGAGGTACCTATAATTCACCCCTCCACTTT. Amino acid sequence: CASRPGAARGTYNSPLHF.

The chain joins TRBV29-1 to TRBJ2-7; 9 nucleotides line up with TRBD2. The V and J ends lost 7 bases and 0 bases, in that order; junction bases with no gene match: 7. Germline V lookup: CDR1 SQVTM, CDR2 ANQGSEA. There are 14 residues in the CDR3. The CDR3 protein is CSAVSGRSSYEQYF. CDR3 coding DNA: TGCAGCGCCGTAAGCGGGAGGAGCTCCTACGAGCAGTACTTC.

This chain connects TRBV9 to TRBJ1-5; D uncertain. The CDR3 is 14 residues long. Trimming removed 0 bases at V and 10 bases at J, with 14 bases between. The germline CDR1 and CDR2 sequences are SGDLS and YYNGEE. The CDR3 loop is CASSVAPNQEPQHF. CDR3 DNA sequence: TGTGCCAGCAGCGTAGCTCCGAATCAGGAACCCCAGCATTTT.

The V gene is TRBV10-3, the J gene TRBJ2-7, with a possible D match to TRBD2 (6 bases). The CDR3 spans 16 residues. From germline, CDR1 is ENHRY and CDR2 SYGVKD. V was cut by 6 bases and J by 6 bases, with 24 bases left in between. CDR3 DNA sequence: TGTGCCATCAGCCACGGGAGCGGTCAGGTTTTTGCCGAGCAGTACTTC. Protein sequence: CAISHGSGQVFAEQYF.

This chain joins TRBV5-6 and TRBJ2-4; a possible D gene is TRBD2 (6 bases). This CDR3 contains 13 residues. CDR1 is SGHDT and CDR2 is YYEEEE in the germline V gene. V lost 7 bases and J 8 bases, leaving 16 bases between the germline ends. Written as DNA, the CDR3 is TGTGCCAGCCGCATGGGGGGTAGGGACATTCAGTACTTC. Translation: CASRMGGRDIQYF.

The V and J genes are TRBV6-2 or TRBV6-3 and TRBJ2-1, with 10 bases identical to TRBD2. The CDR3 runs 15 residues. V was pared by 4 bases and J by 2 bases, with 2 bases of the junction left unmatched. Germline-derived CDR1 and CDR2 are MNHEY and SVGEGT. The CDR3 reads CASSSSGGTYNEQFF. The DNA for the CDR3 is TGTGCCAGCAGTTCTAGCGGGGGAACCTACAATGAGCAGTTCTTC.

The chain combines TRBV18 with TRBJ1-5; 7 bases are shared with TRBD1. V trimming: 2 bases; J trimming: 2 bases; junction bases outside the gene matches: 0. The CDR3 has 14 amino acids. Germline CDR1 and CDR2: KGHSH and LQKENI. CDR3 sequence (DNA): TGTGCCAGCTCACCAGACAGGGGCAATCAGCCCCAGCATTTT. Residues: CASSPDRGNQPQHF.

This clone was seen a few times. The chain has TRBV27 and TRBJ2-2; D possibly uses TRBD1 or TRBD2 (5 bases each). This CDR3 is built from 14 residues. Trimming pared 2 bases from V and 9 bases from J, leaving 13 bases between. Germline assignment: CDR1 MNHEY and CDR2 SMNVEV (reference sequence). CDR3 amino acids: CASSLRGGGRELFF. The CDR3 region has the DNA TGTGCCAGCAGTTTAAGGGGCGGCGGGCGGGAGCTGTTTTTT.

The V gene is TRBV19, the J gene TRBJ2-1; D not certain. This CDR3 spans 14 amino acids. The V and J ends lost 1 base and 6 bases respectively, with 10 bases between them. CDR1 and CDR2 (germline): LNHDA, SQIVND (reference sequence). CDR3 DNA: TGTGCCAGTAGTATAGGGCCCCTAGGCAATGAGCAGTTCTTC. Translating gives CASSIGPLGNEQFF.

CDR3 protein: CASSLGDSTDTQYF. The CDR3 coding sequence is TGTGCCAGCAGCTTAGGCGACAGCACAGATACGCAGTATTTT. This chain uses TRBV7-2 with TRBJ2-3, with D uncertain. With 1 base removed from V and 0 bases from J, the gap between germline ends came to 5 bases. The CDR3 spans 14 residues. CDR1 is SGHTA and CDR2 is FQGNSA in the germline V gene.

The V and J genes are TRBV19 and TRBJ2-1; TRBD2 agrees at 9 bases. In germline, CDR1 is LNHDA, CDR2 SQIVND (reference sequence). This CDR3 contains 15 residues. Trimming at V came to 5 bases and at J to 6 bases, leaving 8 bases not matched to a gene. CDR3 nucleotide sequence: TGTGCCAGTAGTTCCGAAGCGGGGGGAGGCAATGAGCAGTTCTTC. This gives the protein CASSSEAGGGNEQFF.

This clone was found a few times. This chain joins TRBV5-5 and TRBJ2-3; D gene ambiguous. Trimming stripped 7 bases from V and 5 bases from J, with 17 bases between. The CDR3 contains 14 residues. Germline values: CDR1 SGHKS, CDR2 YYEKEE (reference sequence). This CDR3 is CASCKALAGDTQYF. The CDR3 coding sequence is TGTGCCAGCTGCAAAGCGTTGGCAGGAGATACGCAGTATTTT. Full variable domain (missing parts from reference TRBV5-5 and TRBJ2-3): DAGVTQSPTHLIKTRGQQVTLRCSPISGHKSVSWYQQVLGQGPQFIFQYYEKEERGRGNFPDRFSARQFPNYSSELNVNALLLGDSALYLCASCKALAGDTQYFGPGTRLTVL.